The 31 T cell receptor beta chains below all came from one sample that was sequenced in a study of spatial heterogeneity in lung cancer. The time point here: sample taken at primary tumor resection. TCRdb reprocessed the 5' RACE reads via MiXCR and lists one record per CDR3 protein. The sample lists tens of thousands of distinct CDR3 sequences; approximately 6.2% were seen once. Specimen: PBMCs, collected at surgery. Receptors originate from a female donor with early-stage non-small cell lung cancer.

Ten or more counts support this clonotype. V and J are TRBV6-1 and TRBJ2-3; 14 bases line up with TRBD2. The CDR3 length is 17 residues. CDR1 MNHNS and CDR2 SASEGT come from the germline V gene. With V trimmed by 5 bases and J by 1 base, 5 bases remained unmatched. The CDR3 DNA sequence: TGTGCCAGCAGTCAAGGGGGACTAGCGGGGGGCACAGATACGCAGTATTTT. It encodes CASSQGGLAGGTDTQYF.

This clonotype was observed a handful of times. The CDR3 region is CASRTKSSYEQYF. The DNA for the CDR3 is TGTGCCAGCAGGACAAAGAGCTCCTACGAGCAGTACTTC. The chain joins TRBV19 to TRBJ2-7; TRBD1 is a possible D gene (5 bases). V lost 9 bases and J lost 0, with 12 bases in between. Germline V gives CDR1 LNHDA, CDR2 SQIVND (reference sequence). This CDR3 comprises 13 residues.

The chain couples TRBV27 to TRBJ2-3; TRBD2 matches 11 bases. The CDR3 consists of 17 residues. In germline, CDR1 is MNHEY, CDR2 SMNVEV (reference sequence). The V segment lost 4 bases and the J segment 3 bases; nucleotides outside the gene matches: 9. CDR3 amino acids: CASSSYSGGAGTDTQYF. Written as DNA, the CDR3 is TGTGCCAGCAGTTCCTATAGCGGGGGGGCCGGGACAGATACGCAGTATTTT.

The CDR3 sequence is CASSPGRGGFGETQYF. The CDR3 coding sequence is TGTGCCAGCAGCCCGGGGCGGGGGGGATTTGGAGAGACCCAGTACTTC. The V call is TRBV6-5, the J call TRBJ2-5; 9 bases fit TRBD2. Trimming took 6 bases from V and 4 from J; bases not matched to a gene: 12. CDR1 is MNHEY, CDR2 SVGAGI, per germline. This CDR3 spans 16 amino acids.

This clonotype was counted ten times or more. The rearrangement uses TRBV18 and TRBJ1-1; no clear D gene. Germline lookup yields CDR1 KGHSH and CDR2 LQKENI. The CDR3 covers 14 residues. V was cut by 0 bases and J by 1 base, with 6 bases left in between. The DNA of the CDR3 is TGTGCCAGCTCACCACCCGGACGGAACACTGAAGCTTTCTTT. Protein: CASSPPGRNTEAFF.

This clonotype has a count of ten or more. The chain has TRBV3-1 and TRBJ1-1; 7 nucleotides match TRBD1. J was trimmed by 0 bases and V by 2 bases; bases with no gene match: 9. The V gene's germline CDR1 is LGHDT and CDR2 YNNKEL (reference sequence). The length of the CDR3 is 17 residues. The CDR3 reads CASSQSRDSPMNTEAFF. As DNA, the CDR3 is TGTGCCAGCAGCCAATCCCGGGACAGTCCCATGAACACTGAAGCTTTCTTT. The whole variable domain, filled in from reference TRBV3-1 and TRBJ1-1, reads DTAVSQTPKYLVTQMGNDKSIKCEQNLGHDTMYWYKQDSKKFLKIMFSYNNKELIINETVPNRFSPKSPDKAHLNLHINSLELGDSAVYFCASSQSRDSPMNTEAFFGQGTRLTVV.

This clonotype showed up many times. The chain couples TRBV6-4 to TRBJ1-5; no definite D call. V lost 6 bases, J lost 0 bases, and 12 bases lay in between. The CDR3 length is 15 residues. Per germline, CDR1 MRHNA and CDR2 SNTAGT. The CDR3 bases are TGTGCCAGCAGAAGGACTGGGGATAGCAATCAGCCCCAGCATTTT. Amino acid sequence: CASRRTGDSNQPQHF.

Concerning this clonotype: Given a much more abundant clone one base away, this may be a read error. V gene TRBV20-1 combines with J gene TRBJ2-7, with 7 nucleotides matching TRBD1. The CDR3 is made up of 14 amino acids. With 6 bases clipped from V and 1 base from J, the junction kept 9 bases outside the gene matches. Looked up from germline, CDR1 is DFQATT and CDR2 is SNEGSKA (reference sequence). CDR3 bases: TGCAGTGCAAGGGACCTGGGACAGTCCTACGAGCAGTACTTC. It encodes CSARDLGQSYEQYF.

This clonotype was picked up many times. An end of the junction does not agree with germline; a read error may underlie this. The chain recombines TRBV7-7 with TRBJ2-6; D uncertain. This CDR3 contains 13 residues. In germline, CDR1 is SSHAT, CDR2 FNYEAQ (reference sequence). The CDR3 reads CASKDSGANVLTF. The DNA of the CDR3 is TGTGCTAGCAAGGATTCTGGGGCCAACGTCCTGACTTTC.

This clonotype was seen ten or more times. The chain joins TRBV6-5 to TRBJ2-4; TRBD2 is a possible D gene (6 bases). The CDR3 loop spans 11 amino acids. Trimming left V 4 bases short and J 12 bases short, with 10 bases between. Per the germline V gene, CDR1 is MNHEY and CDR2 is SVGAGI. The CDR3 is CASSFAGTQYF. CDR3 nucleotides: TGTGCCAGCAGTTTCGCGGGGACTCAGTACTTC.

This clonotype was seen repeatedly, ten times or more. The V and J genes are TRBV11-2 and TRBJ2-2; tentatively, D is TRBD1 or TRBD2 (5 bases each). This CDR3 has 14 residues. Looked up from germline, CDR1 is SGHAT and CDR2 is FQNNGV. V dropped 5 bases and J dropped 6 bases, with 13 bases sitting between them. The DNA of the CDR3 is TGTGCCAGCAGCCCAAGTCGGGGACCCGGGGAGCTGTTTTTT. Translating gives CASSPSRGPGELFF.

This clonotype was recorded many times. This chain uses TRBV6-5 with TRBJ2-7; TRBD1 matches 7 bases. Germline CDR1 is MNHEY and CDR2 is SVGAGI. V was clipped by 6 bases and J by 4 bases; unmatched bases: 12. This CDR3 is 15 amino acids long. The CDR3 DNA sequence: TGTGCCAGCAGCCTACTCTCAGGACAGGTTTACGAGCAGTACTTC. Translating it yields CASSLLSGQVYEQYF.

The V call is TRBV5-1, the J call TRBJ2-3, with TRBD2 matching 13 bases. CDR3 length: 15 residues. The germline gives CDR1 SGHRS, CDR2 YFSETQ. The V gene end was trimmed by 9 bases and the J gene end by 1 base; junction bases not matched to a gene: 5. CDR3 sequence: CATTGLAGGTDTQYF. For the CDR3, the DNA is TGCGCCACTACAGGACTAGCGGGGGGCACAGATACGCAGTATTTT.

For this clonotype: At one end the junction does not follow the germline gene, possibly because of a read error. Here the CDR3 reads CASSPVGQPRGAYDYTF. Written as DNA, the CDR3 is TGTGCCAGCAGTCCCGTCGGTCAGCCCCGAGGGGCGTATGACTACACCTTC. The rearrangement links TRBV9 to TRBJ1-2; the D gene is possibly TRBD1 (5 bases). The germline gives CDR1 SGDLS, CDR2 YYNGEE. This CDR3 has 17 amino acids.

There are many counts of this clonotype. V gene TRBV20-1 combines with J gene TRBJ2-7; 8 bases map to TRBD2. Germline loops: CDR1 DFQATT, CDR2 SNEGSKA (reference sequence). This CDR3 is built from 13 residues. Trimming removed 8 bases from V and 4 bases from J; junction bases left unmatched: 10. The CDR3 nucleotides are TGCAGTTCATCCGGGGGGGGAACTTACGAGCAGTACTTC. Its protein is CSSSGGGTYEQYF.

This clonotype was recorded many times. The V and J genes are TRBV7-6 and TRBJ2-7, with 7 bases fitting TRBD1. Germline lookup yields CDR1 SGHVS and CDR2 FNYEAQ. V was clipped by 4 bases and J by 6 bases; unmatched bases: 6. The CDR3 runs 13 residues. CDR3 DNA: TGTGCCAGCAGCTACACGGCAGGGGGCGAGCAGTACTTC. Encoded protein: CASSYTAGGEQYF.

The rearrangement links TRBV5-4 to TRBJ2-3, with D possibly being TRBD1 or TRBD2 (5 bases each). CDR3 length: 14 residues. Germline lookup yields CDR1 SGHNT and CDR2 YYREEE (reference sequence). The ends were cut back, 4 bases at V and 8 bases at J, with 17 bases in the middle. The DNA of the CDR3 is TGTGCCAGCAGCCGGGGCCCCCTTGATGGTACGCAGTATTTT. Its translation: CASSRGPLDGTQYF.

This chain uses TRBV14 with TRBJ1-1, with D hard to call. Germline-derived CDR1 and CDR2 are SGHDN and FVKESK. Trimming cost V 1 base and J 0 bases, with 6 bases left between them. This CDR3 is built from 14 residues. The CDR3 here is CASSQAGMNTEAFF. For the CDR3, the DNA is TGTGCCAGCAGCCAAGCCGGGATGAACACTGAAGCTTTCTTT. The complete variable domain, with remaining parts taken from reference TRBV14 and TRBJ1-1, reads EAGVTQFPSHSVIEKGQTVTLRCDPISGHDNLYWYRRVMGKEIKFLLHFVKESKQDESGMPNNRFLAERTGGTYSTLKVQPAELEDSGVYFCASSQAGMNTEAFFGQGTRLTVV.

At least ten counts were recorded for this clonotype. The chain uses TRBV7-8 and TRBJ1-5; D ambiguous. The CDR3 spans 12 residues. Germline CDR1 SGHVS, CDR2 FQNEAQ. V was pared by 5 bases and J by 7 bases, with 9 bases between. The CDR3 region has the DNA TGTGCCAGCAGCCAAACCGCCCAGCCCCAGCATTTT. Its translation: CASSQTAQPQHF.

There are many counts of this clonotype. This chain uses TRBV5-1 with TRBJ2-7; D remains unclear. Germline lookup yields CDR1 SGHRS and CDR2 YFSETQ. The CDR3 length is 14 residues. Trimming cost V 4 bases and J 2 bases, with 13 bases left between them. CDR3 DNA: TGCGCCAGCAGCCCGTCAACAGCCACCTACGAGCAGTACTTC. It codes for CASSPSTATYEQYF.

This clonotype was counted a few times. CDR3 nucleotides: TGCAGTGCTAGAGGAAACCCTATCAATCAGCCCCAGCATTTT. It encodes CSARGNPINQPQHF. This chain joins TRBV20-1 and TRBJ1-5, with D unresolved. V lost 1 base and J lost 3, with 10 bases in between. The CDR3 is 14 amino acids. Germline assignment: CDR1 DFQATT and CDR2 SNEGSKA (reference sequence).

The genes are TRBV19 and TRBJ2-2; a weak D match, TRBD2 (5 bases). The V gene lost 4 bases and the J gene lost 2 bases, with 8 bases spanning the gap. The length of the CDR3 is 14 residues. The germline V gene encodes CDR1 LNHDA and CDR2 SQIVND (reference sequence). CDR3 region: CASSNGLNTGELFF. Here the CDR3 DNA reads TGTGCCAGTAGTAACGGACTTAACACCGGGGAGCTGTTTTTT.

In this sample, this clonotype turned up a few times. The rearrangement links TRBV24-1 to TRBJ2-3; D perhaps matches TRBD1 (6 bases). Germline lookup yields CDR1 KGHDR and CDR2 SFDVKD. Trimming removed 3 bases from V and 4 bases from J, with 13 bases in between. The CDR3 loop spans 15 amino acids. The CDR3, as DNA: TGTGCCACCAGTGATCAGCAAGGGGGACCAGATACGCAGTATTTT. This gives the protein CATSDQQGGPDTQYF.

This chain links TRBV6-4 with TRBJ1-2, with TRBD1 matching over 7 bases. The germline V gene encodes CDR1 MRHNA and CDR2 SNTAGT. The CDR3 sequence is 14 residues long. The trim removed 6 bases at V and 6 bases at J, leaving 10 bases unmatched. CDR3 amino acids: CASREQGKVNGYTF. The CDR3 nucleotides read TGTGCCAGCAGAGAACAGGGGAAGGTGAATGGCTACACCTTC.

This clonotype was seen more than once but under ten times. The chain joins TRBV14 to TRBJ1-2; D is unclear. The CDR3 sequence is 13 residues long. V gave up 1 base and J gave up 2 bases, with 5 bases separating them. Per the germline V gene, CDR1 is SGHDN and CDR2 is FVKESK. CDR3: CASSQVVNYGYTF. The CDR3 bases are TGTGCCAGCAGCCAAGTAGTGAACTATGGCTACACCTTC.

With respect to this clonotype: Possible read error: a much larger clone is one base away. The chain carries TRBV3-1 and TRBJ2-7, with 7 bases matching TRBD1. This CDR3 is 15 amino acids long. Looked up from germline, CDR1 is LGHDT and CDR2 is YNNKEL (reference sequence). V was clipped by 8 bases and J by 6 bases; unmatched bases: 16. CDR3 amino acids: CASRITGEIESEQYF. In DNA form, the CDR3 reads TGTGCCAGCCGCATCACAGGGGAAATAGAGAGCGAGCAGTACTTC.

This clonotype showed up many times. The rearrangement links TRBV29-1 to TRBJ1-3; TRBD1 might be the D (6 bases). This CDR3 has 15 residues. Deletions cut 5 bases from V and 0 bases from J, with 14 bases between. Germline assignment: CDR1 SQVTM and CDR2 ANQGSEA. The chain's CDR3 is CSVTGTPLSGNTIYF. The CDR3 DNA reads TGCAGCGTTACCGGGACACCACTCTCTGGAAACACCATATATTTT.

This clonotype showed up just a few times. The genes are TRBV28 and TRBJ1-1; 7 positions match TRBD1. CDR3 length: 13 amino acids. The trim removed 8 bases at V and 4 bases at J, leaving 7 bases unmatched. Per the germline V gene, CDR1 is MDHEN and CDR2 is SYDVKM. CDR3 in DNA: TGTGCCAGCCGGACAGGCATGGGCACTGAAGCTTTCTTT. It specifies CASRTGMGTEAFF.

Ten or more counts support this clonotype. V is TRBV12-3 or TRBV12-4 and J is TRBJ2-1; TRBD1 matches 7 bases. The J segment lost 3 bases and the V segment lost 7 bases, leaving 6 bases of the junction unmatched. The CDR3 loop spans 14 amino acids. The DNA for the CDR3 is TGTGCCAGCAATCCGGCAGGGGGCTACAATGAGCAGTTCTTC. Protein sequence: CASNPAGGYNEQFF.

This rearrangement joins TRBV5-1 to TRBJ2-3; D is ambiguous. Germline V CDR1 and CDR2: SGHRS, YFSETQ. The CDR3 is 11 residues long. V lost 2 bases, J lost 2 bases, and 0 bases lay in between. The CDR3 DNA follows: TGCGCCAGCAGCTTCACAGATACGCAGTATTTT. Protein sequence: CASSFTDTQYF. Full variable domain (outside the CDR3, taken from reference TRBV5-1 and TRBJ2-3): KAGVTQTPRYLIKTRGQQVTLSCSPISGHRSVSWYQQTPGQGLQFLFEYFSETQRNKGNFPGRFSGRQFSNSRSEMNVSTLELGDSALYLCASSFTDTQYFGPGTRLTVL.

This clonotype has a handful of counts. The chain employs TRBV24-1 and TRBJ1-5; D might be TRBD1 (5 bases). The length of the CDR3 is 16 residues. The germline V gene encodes CDR1 KGHDR and CDR2 SFDVKD. Trimming shortened V by 6 bases and J by 1 base, and 15 bases separated the two germline ends. CDR3 residues: CATSKRQWRSNQPQHF. CDR3 bases: TGTGCCACCAGTAAACGACAGTGGAGGAGCAATCAGCCCCAGCATTTT.